A selection of T cell receptor beta chains follows, all from one sample in a study of human T cells and chemical hapten exposure. Each CDR3 protein is one row after TCRdb ran MiXCR on the RACE reads. The sample lists 110,000 or so distinct CDR3 sequences; under 40% were seen once. Sequenced material: whole blood, taken in connection with sensitization to the hapten diphenylcyclopropenone (DPC). Receptors originate from a man aged 40-50 years with alopecia areata. Some clones in this sample may be carry-over from other donors' samples. Each CDR3 is given with its conserved first and last residue. D genes are given only for firm matches. Part of the rows lack a size; the others show once, few, many or a class for expanded clones.

d_call clone_size j_call v_call cdr3_nt cdr3_aa
TRBD2 few TRBJ2-7 TRBV4-3 TGCGCCAGCAGCCAAAGCCTCGGGACTAGCGGGCTCTACGAGCAGTACTTC CASSQSLGTSGLYEQYF
NA few TRBJ1-2 TRBV11-2 TGTGCCAGCAGCCCTGGGGATCTAGCTAACTATGGCTACACCTTC CASSPGDLANYGYTF
NA NA TRBJ2-2 TRBV29-1 TGCAGCGTTAGGCAGGTCGGAACCGGGGAGCTGTTTTTT CSVRQVGTGELFF
TRBD1 once TRBJ1-1 TRBV20-1 TGCAGTGCTAGGACAGGGGAACCAAACACTGAAGCTTTCTTT CSARTGEPNTEAFF
NA NA TRBJ2-2 TRBV28 TGTGCCAGCAGTTTATATCCGGGGGCGCAGGACACCGGGGAGCTGTTTTTT CASSLYPGAQDTGELFF
NA few TRBJ2-6 TRBV20-1 TGCAGTTGTTATTCTCGCTCTGGGGCCAACGTCCTGACTTTC CSCYSRSGANVLTF
NA once TRBJ1-5 TRBV10-3 TGTGCCATCCATGTTGGCGGGATGGGAAATCAGCCCCAGCATTTT CAIHVGGMGNQPQHF
NA NA TRBJ1-6 TRBV27 TGTGCCAGCAGTTTAGAGGCCCGGGGAAGGAGCTCCTATAATTCACCCCTCCACTTT CASSLEARGRSSYNSPLHF
TRBD2 NA TRBJ2-1 TRBV28 TGTGCCAGCAGTTCCTCTCTAGCGGGAGGGTACAATGAGCGGTTCTTC CASSSSLAGGYNERFF
NA NA TRBJ2-6 TRBV12-3/TRBV12-4 TGTGCCAGCAAACTAAACTCTGGGGCCAACGTCCTGACTTTC CASKLNSGANVLTF
NA NA TRBJ2-1 TRBV20-1 TGCAGTGCTAGAGTGTTGCGGGACGACGTCCGGTACAATGAGCAGTTCTTC CSARVLRDDVRYNEQFF
TRBD1 NA TRBJ1-1 TRBV29-1 TGCAGCGTTGAGGGGACAGGGAACACTGAAGCTTTCTTT CSVEGTGNTEAFF
NA few TRBJ2-1 TRBV24-1 TGTGCCACCAGTGACCCCCTTAATCCAACCTACAATGAGCAGTTCTTC CATSDPLNPTYNEQFF
NA NA TRBJ2-2 TRBV28 TGTGCCGCAAAACAGGGTGGGACCGGGGAGCTGTTTTTT CAAKQGGTGELFF
TRBD1 few TRBJ2-3 TRBV24-1 TGTGCCACCAGACCGGGACAGCTTAGCACAGATACGCAGTATTTT CATRPGQLSTDTQYF
TRBD2 few TRBJ2-1 TRBV28 TGTGCCAGCAGTTTGGGGGGCCCGGGACTAGCGGCCCCCAATGAGCAGTTCTTC CASSLGGPGLAAPNEQFF
NA few TRBJ2-7 TRBV7-9 TGTGCCAGCAGCTTAGCTCGTGCCCCGACCAACGAGCAGTACTTC CASSLARAPTNEQYF
TRBD1 NA TRBJ2-5 TRBV5-1 TGCGCCAGCAGCTCCGGGACAGGGAAAGAGACCCAGTACTTC CASSSGTGKETQYF
NA NA TRBJ2-7 TRBV6-2/TRBV6-3 TGTGCCAGCAGTTATGGGGTAGACGAGCAGTACTTC CASSYGVDEQYF
TRBD2 few TRBJ2-3 TRBV9 TGTGCCAGCAGCCCGGTCCCTAGCGGGATAATGGTGACGCAGTATTTT CASSPVPSGIMVTQYF
TRBD1 once TRBJ1-1 TRBV5-1 TGCGCCAGCAGCTTGGGACCGGGACAGGGCACTGAAGCTTTCTTT CASSLGPGQGTEAFF
NA NA TRBJ2-4 TRBV20-1 TGCAGTGCTAAGCTGGGGTTCGGGAGTCTAAACATTCAGTACTTC CSAKLGFGSLNIQYF
TRBD2 NA TRBJ2-1 TRBV19 TGTGCCAGTAGTATCGCTAGCGGGAGCTATGAGCAGTTCTTC CASSIASGSYEQFF
NA NA TRBJ2-3 TRBV18 TGTGCCAGCTCACGGAACTTTCTAGCATCTCATAGCACAGATACGCAGTATTTT CASSRNFLASHSTDTQYF
TRBD2 NA TRBJ2-2 TRBV20-1 TGCAGTGCTAGGGACACTAGCGGGACTGTGAACACCGGGGAGCTGTTTTTT CSARDTSGTVNTGELFF
NA NA TRBJ1-5 TRBV12-3/TRBV12-4 TGTGCCAGCACCTTGGAGGGTAATCAGCCCCAGCATTTT CASTLEGNQPQHF
TRBD1 NA TRBJ1-5 TRBV7-2 TGTGCCAGCAGCGCCACAGGGGGCAATCAGCCCCAGCATTTT CASSATGGNQPQHF
TRBD2 NA TRBJ2-7 TRBV6-1 TGTGCCAGCAGGTCAGAGGGACTAGCGGGATCCGAGCAGTACTTC CASRSEGLAGSEQYF
NA NA TRBJ2-5 TRBV29-1 TGCAGCGTGACAGGGGAGGGGGAGACCCAGTACTTC CSVTGEGETQYF
TRBD1 NA TRBJ2-7 TRBV29-1 TGCAGCACCGGACAGGGTACCGGCGAGCAGTACTTC CSTGQGTGEQYF
NA few TRBJ2-1 TRBV6-2/TRBV6-3 TGTGCCAGCAGTTACTCGATGGGGATATCCTACAATGAGCAGTTCTTC CASSYSMGISYNEQFF
TRBD1 once TRBJ2-5 TRBV10-3 TGTGCCATCAGTCGGACAGGGGGCCTAGAGACCCAGTACTTC CAISRTGGLETQYF
NA NA TRBJ2-5 TRBV10-3 TGTGCCATCAGTGAGGCCCACGGAGAGACCCAGTACTTC CAISEAHGETQYF
NA NA TRBJ1-5 TRBV20-1 TGCAGTGTTCCCGACGTGGGTTTGAAGCCCCAGCATTTT CSVPDVGLKPQHF
NA NA TRBJ2-1 TRBV29-1 TGCAGCGTGGGAGGGACAGGAGTCGGGAGACGTATTGAGCAGTTCTTC CSVGGTGVGRRIEQFF
NA few TRBJ1-1 TRBV6-5 TGTGCCAGCAGAGAAAGCCCCCGGACGGCTAGGAACACTGAAGCTTTCTTT CASRESPRTARNTEAFF
TRBD1 NA TRBJ1-1 TRBV7-9 TGTGCCAGCATCAGAGGGGGCAACACTGAAGCTTTCTTT CASIRGGNTEAFF
TRBD2 NA TRBJ2-3 TRBV10-2 TGCGCCAGCAGTGAGTCGAGGGCTAGCGGGTACACAGATACGCAGTATTTT CASSESRASGYTDTQYF
NA NA TRBJ2-5 TRBV20-1 TGCAGTGCTAGAGACGGACGGAGGGCTGGAGAGACCCAGTACTTC CSARDGRRAGETQYF
NA NA TRBJ2-3 TRBV2 TGTGCCAGCAGCGGGGGACGGGCATCGGATACGCAGTATTTT CASSGGRASDTQYF
NA NA TRBJ1-2 TRBV12-3/TRBV12-4 TGTGCCAGCAGTTCTGGCTTAACTTTTAACTATGGCTACACCTTC CASSSGLTFNYGYTF
TRBD2 NA TRBJ2-3 TRBV7-2 TGTGCCAGCAGCCAAGGCGGTAGCGGGAGGGCCTGGGATACGCAGTATTTT CASSQGGSGRAWDTQYF
TRBD2 NA TRBJ2-1 TRBV4-2 TGTGCCAGCAGCCAAGTTGGTAGCGGGAACTACAATGAGCAGTTCTTC CASSQVGSGNYNEQFF
NA few TRBJ2-7 TRBV20-1 TGCAGTGCCCCCCGAATGGACTACGAGCAGTACTTC CSAPRMDYEQYF
NA NA TRBJ2-2 TRBV6-5 TGTGCCAGCAGTTTCGGGACTCTCACCGGGGAGCTGTTTTTT CASSFGTLTGELFF
NA NA TRBJ2-5 TRBV3-1 TGTGCCAGCAGCCAAGATCTCGAAGGGGCCCAGTACTTC CASSQDLEGAQYF
NA NA TRBJ1-1 TRBV13 TGTGCCAGCAGCCGGGAAAGAGGGGTGTCTGAAGCTTTCTTT CASSRERGVSEAFF
TRBD2 NA TRBJ2-3 TRBV24-1 TGTGCCACCAGTGACTCCCTACTAGCGGGAGCGTCTAAGGGCACAGATACGCAGTATTTT CATSDSLLAGASKGTDTQYF
NA few TRBJ1-2 TRBV7-9 TGTGCCAGCAGCTTCTCCTTGGCAGACTATGGCTACACCTTC CASSFSLADYGYTF
TRBD2 few TRBJ2-2 TRBV29-1 TGCAGCGTCCCCGGGACTAGCGGGGGGAACACCGGGGAGCTGTTTTTT CSVPGTSGGNTGELFF
NA NA TRBJ2-7 TRBV27 TGTGCCAGCAGTCCCGGGGACACCAAAAACGAGCAGTACTTC CASSPGDTKNEQYF
NA NA TRBJ2-1 TRBV25-1 TGTGCCAGCATGGCACTGGGCGCCTACAATGAGCAGTTCTTC CASMALGAYNEQFF
NA NA TRBJ2-5 TRBV6-2/TRBV6-3 TGTGCCAGCAGTTACACTGTCGAGACCCAGTACTTC CASSYTVETQYF
NA few TRBJ2-5 TRBV6-2/TRBV6-3 TGTGCCAGCAGCATCGTACCGTCAGCGGCCCAAGAGACCCAGTACTTC CASSIVPSAAQETQYF
TRBD1 NA TRBJ2-1 TRBV14 TGTGCCAGCAGCCCTCGACAGGGATCGGTTTTATACAATGAGCAGTTCTTC CASSPRQGSVLYNEQFF
NA NA TRBJ2-3 TRBV15 TGTGCCACCAGCAGAGGGGGTACAGATACGCAGTATTTT CATSRGGTDTQYF
TRBD1 NA TRBJ2-4 TRBV27 TGTGCCAGCAGTCCCGAAGCCCCGGACAGGGGTGCCAAAAACATTCAGTACTTC CASSPEAPDRGAKNIQYF